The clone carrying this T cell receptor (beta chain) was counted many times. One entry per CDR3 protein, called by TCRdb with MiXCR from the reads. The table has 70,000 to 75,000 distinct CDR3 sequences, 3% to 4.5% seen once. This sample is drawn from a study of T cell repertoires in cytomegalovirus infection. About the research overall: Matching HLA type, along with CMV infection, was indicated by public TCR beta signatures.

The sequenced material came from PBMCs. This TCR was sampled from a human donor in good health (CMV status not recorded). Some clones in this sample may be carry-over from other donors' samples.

CDR3 sequence (DNA): TGTGCCAGCAGCTTAGTTATGGGCCGTGGTAGGGCTGAGCAGTTCTTC. Translation gives CASSLVMGRGRAEQFF. The V call is TRBV7-2, the J call TRBJ2-1; D gene ambiguous. The CDR3 length is 16 residues. V lost 1 base and J 9 bases, leaving 19 bases between the germline ends. From germline, CDR1 is SGHTA and CDR2 FQGNSA.